These 14 T cell receptor beta chains came from one sample sequenced in a study of CD8 T cells in ankylosing spondylitis. Their target antigens are unknown. Study-wide results and limits: The study identified a TCR beta motif of several highly homologous variants that appeared characteristic of ankylosing spondylitis blood.

Via MiXCR, TCRdb re-called the 5' RACE reads, giving one row per CDR3 protein. The data hold more than 600,000 distinct CDR3 sequences, with around 17% observed a single time. Sequenced material: blood, either unsorted or a sorted T cell fraction (not recorded which). These receptor sequences come from a male donor with ankylosing spondylitis.

This clonotype occurred many times. V usage is TRBV29-1 and J usage is TRBJ2-1, with 10 bases aligning to TRBD1. The V gene end was trimmed by 4 bases and the J gene end by 3 bases; junction bases not matched to a gene: 9. The CDR3 is 16 residues long. The germline V gene has CDR1 SQVTM and CDR2 ANQGSEA. CDR3 protein: CSVVGVWTGGYNEQFF. DNA of the CDR3: TGCAGCGTTGTGGGCGTTTGGACAGGGGGCTACAATGAGCAGTTCTTC.

This clonotype showed up just a few times. The chain is built from TRBV20-1 and TRBJ1-5, with TRBD1 matching 7 bases. V shed 3 bases and J 4 bases; nucleotides not matched to a gene: 3. Per germline, CDR1 DFQATT and CDR2 SNEGSKA (reference sequence). The CDR3 is 13 residues long. This CDR3 reads CSASTGVNQPQHF. The CDR3 DNA reads as TGCAGTGCTAGCACAGGGGTTAATCAGCCCCAGCATTTT.

The chain links TRBV7-8 to TRBJ2-3, with 11 positions matching TRBD2. The CDR3 extends over 18 amino acids. V lost 3 bases and J lost 5; bases outside the gene matches: 13. Germline CDR1 is SGHVS and CDR2 is FQNEAQ. The DNA for the CDR3 is TGTGCCAGCAGCTTCTATCTGACTAGCGGGGAGGGAAGAGATACGCAGTATTTT. Protein product: CASSFYLTSGEGRDTQYF.

The chain couples TRBV12-3 or TRBV12-4 to TRBJ2-3; D remains ambiguous. This CDR3 has 13 amino acids. V shed 5 bases and J shed 3 bases, with 9 bases lying between them. The DNA for the CDR3 is TGTGCCAGCAGTCCACCCATGACAGATACGCAGTATTTT. Its protein product is CASSPPMTDTQYF.

This clonotype was observed a few times. The gene calls are TRBV6-2 or TRBV6-3 and TRBJ2-5; possibly TRBD2 for D (6 bases). The germline V gene has CDR1 MNHEY and CDR2 SVGEGT. V was shortened by 7 bases and J by 1 base, with 16 bases between the two germline ends. The CDR3 extends over 15 amino acids. CDR3 coding DNA: TGTGCCAGCAACCTCGTTTGGGGAGGCCAAGAGACCCAGTACTTC. As protein: CASNLVWGGQETQYF.

The chain joins TRBV7-8 to TRBJ2-3; D is perhaps TRBD1 (5 bases). This CDR3 has 13 residues. Germline CDR1 reads SGHVS; CDR2 reads FQNEAQ. Trimming left V 7 bases short and J 6 bases short, with 14 bases between. CDR3: CASKNRFRDTQYF. As DNA, the CDR3 is TGTGCCAGCAAGAACAGGTTTCGGGATACGCAGTATTTT. Combining the CDR3 with reference TRBV7-8 and TRBJ2-3 gives the whole variable domain GAGVSQSPRYKVAKRGQDVALRCDPISGHVSLFWYQQALGQGPEFLTYFQNEAQLDKSGLPSDRFFAERPEGSVSTLKIQRTQQEDSAVYLCASKNRFRDTQYFGPGTRLTVL.

The chain employs TRBV11-2 and TRBJ2-3; a weak D match, TRBD2 (6 bases). CDR1 is SGHAT and CDR2 is FQNNGV in the germline V gene. V dropped 5 bases and J dropped 1 base, with 16 bases sitting between them. CDR3 length: 16 residues. CDR3 sequence (DNA): TGTGCCAGCAGCAGCCGAGCCGGAGGGGGCACAGATACGCAGTATTTT. Translation gives CASSSRAGGGTDTQYF. The full variable domain, rest sourced from reference TRBV11-2 and TRBJ2-3, is EAGVAQSPRYKIIEKRQSVAFWCNPISGHATLYWYQQILGQGPKLLIQFQNNGVVDDSQLPKDRFSAERLKGVDSTLKIQPAKLEDSAVYLCASSSRAGGGTDTQYFGPGTRLTVL.

This clonotype was observed many times. The CDR3 nucleotides read TGTGCCAGCAGTTTGGCGCGCAGTTGGGGGTACTTC. Its translation is CASSLARSWGYF. V usage is TRBV28 and J usage is TRBJ2-4; D ambiguous. CDR3 size: 12 residues. The V end lost 3 bases, the J end lost 15 bases, and 15 bases lay between the germline ends. Germline CDR1 and CDR2: MDHEN and SYDVKM.

This chain connects TRBV7-9 to TRBJ2-6, with D uncertain. V lost 2 bases to trimming and J lost 0 bases, with 8 bases between them. The CDR3 runs 16 residues. Germline CDR1 is SEHNR and CDR2 is FQNEAQ (reference sequence). For the CDR3, the DNA is TGTGCCAGCAGCTTACCTTACAGCTCTGGGGCCAACGTCCTGACTTTC. The encoded protein is CASSLPYSSGANVLTF.

The chain is built from TRBV20-1 and TRBJ1-6; D is unresolved. The V and J ends lost 0 bases and 0 bases respectively, with 21 bases between them. Germline values: CDR1 DFQATT, CDR2 SNEGSKA (reference sequence). The CDR3 consists of 20 residues. In DNA, the CDR3 is TGCAGTGCTAGAGATGAGTGGGGAGGATTGGTAATCTCCTATAATTCACCCCTCCACTTT. This translates into CSARDEWGGLVISYNSPLHF.

The chain has TRBV5-1 and TRBJ2-1; 9 nucleotides agree with TRBD2. The ends lost 2 bases at V and 5 bases at J; junction bases unmatched: 5. The germline gives CDR1 SGHRS, CDR2 YFSETQ. The CDR3 totals 15 residues. The CDR3 loop reads CASSLLAGINNEQFF. The CDR3 DNA is TGCGCCAGCAGCTTACTAGCGGGCATCAACAATGAGCAGTTCTTC.

The gene calls are TRBV12-3 or TRBV12-4 and TRBJ1-4; the match to TRBD1 covers 7 bases. The CDR3 has 15 amino acids. V was pared by 5 bases and J by 7 bases, with 10 bases of the junction left unmatched. The CDR3 DNA reads as TGTGCCAGCAGTAGAAGACAGGGTGGAGGTGAAAAACTGTTTTTT. As protein: CASSRRQGGGEKLFF.

CDR3 sequence (DNA): TGTGCCACCAGCAGAGATCTAGCGGCAGGGGGGAAGGGCTACACCTTC. Its protein product is CATSRDLAAGGKGYTF. V gene TRBV15 combines with J gene TRBJ1-2, with 7 nucleotides matching TRBD1. Germline assignment: CDR1 LNHNV and CDR2 YYDKDF (reference sequence). There are 16 residues in the CDR3. Losses at the gene ends were 0 bases for V and 8 bases for J; bases not matched to a gene: 12.

The chain has TRBV9 and TRBJ1-6; D remains ambiguous. Germline CDR1 SGDLS, CDR2 YYNGEE. The CDR3 extends over 14 amino acids. Trimming pared 6 bases from V and 0 bases from J, leaving 7 bases between. Here the CDR3 reads CASTPSSYNSPLHF. CDR3 nucleotides: TGTGCCAGCACCCCAAGCTCCTATAATTCACCCCTCCACTTT.